The 14 T cell receptor beta chains reported below all come from one sample, sequenced in a study of shared clonotypes between healthy human individuals. Libraries were prepared by immunoSEQ multiplex PCR; TCRdb keeps only in-frame clonotypes and omits some of them. The sample holds a few million clones; just over 90% are singletons and the top ten take approximately 0.4%. Sequenced: naive CD4+ T cells from PBMCs. As to subset: CD45RA+ positively selected. The receptors stem from a man younger than 35 in good health. Some clones in this sample may be carry-over from other donors' samples.

The chain is built from TRBV19 and TRBJ2-4, with 10 bases matching TRBD1. The V and J ends lost 10 bases and 1 base, in that order; junction bases with no gene match: 13. Germline values: CDR1 LNHDA, CDR2 SQIVND (reference sequence). The CDR3 consists of 17 residues. The CDR3 nucleotides are TGTGCCACGTCCGGGACAGGGGCCCCGGGGGCCAAAAACATTCAGTACTTC. Encoded protein: CATSGTGAPGAKNIQYF.

The J gene is TRBJ2-5, the V gene TRBV30, with D hard to call. The germline V gene encodes CDR1 GTSNPN and CDR2 SVGIG (reference sequence). There are 11 residues in the CDR3. Trimming cost V 1 base and J 4 bases, with 4 bases left between them. In nucleotides, the CDR3 is TGTGCCTGGAGTGCCTTAGAGACCCAGTACTTC. The encoded protein is CAWSALETQYF.

In this sample, this clone turned up once. V gene TRBV5-5 combines with J gene TRBJ1-4, with 9 bases fitting TRBD1. Trimming removed 4 bases from V and 7 bases from J; junction bases left unmatched: 8. The CDR3 contains 15 residues. The germline CDR1 and CDR2 sequences are SGHKS and YYEKEE (reference sequence). The CDR3 is CASSQRGDRVEKLFF. In DNA form, the CDR3 reads TGTGCCAGCAGCCAGAGGGGGGACAGGGTTGAAAAACTGTTTTTT.

J is TRBJ1-1 and V is TRBV19; D remains ambiguous. The V and J ends lost 7 bases and 4 bases respectively, with 19 bases between them. The CDR3 spans 15 residues. In germline, CDR1 is LNHDA, CDR2 SQIVND (reference sequence). This CDR3 is CASTPQEGFVTEAFF. The CDR3 DNA sequence: TGTGCCAGTACCCCCCAGGAGGGATTCGTCACTGAAGCTTTCTTT.

This chain links TRBV10-3 with TRBJ2-5; 11 bases align to TRBD2. The CDR3 covers 16 residues. Germline V gene data show CDR1 as ENHRY and CDR2 as SYGVKD. The V and J ends lost 3 bases and 2 bases, in that order; junction bases with no gene match: 5. The DNA of the CDR3 is TGTGCCATCAGTGAAGCGGGACTAGCGGTTCAAGAGACCCAGTACTTC. It codes for CAISEAGLAVQETQYF.

This sequence joins TRBV2 and TRBJ1-1; D is unresolved. The CDR3 contains 13 residues. Germline values: CDR1 SNHLY, CDR2 FYNNEI. Trimming pared 3 bases from V and 1 base from J, leaving 6 bases between. The CDR3 sequence: CASSDEPNTEAFF. The CDR3 bases are TGTGCCAGCAGTGATGAACCGAACACTGAAGCTTTCTTT.

The genes are TRBV5-1 and TRBJ1-2; tentative D call: TRBD1 (6 bases). The V gene's germline CDR1 is SGHRS and CDR2 YFSETQ. The ends were cut back, 0 bases at V and 3 bases at J, with 12 bases in the middle. The CDR3 extends over 15 amino acids. The CDR3 DNA reads TGCGCCAGCAGCTTGGGGTCAGGGGTAGACTATGGCTACACCTTC. Its protein product is CASSLGSGVDYGYTF.

The chain couples TRBV2 to TRBJ2-1; D not resolved. This CDR3 spans 13 amino acids. CDR1 is SNHLY, CDR2 FYNNEI, per germline. Trimming removed 4 bases from V and 6 bases from J, with 10 bases in between. This chain's CDR3 is CASSVELLNEQFF. The DNA of the CDR3 is TGTGCCAGCAGTGTTGAGCTCCTCAATGAGCAGTTCTTC.

This clone is a singleton in its sample. The rearrangement links TRBV5-4 to TRBJ2-3; 7 bases agree with TRBD2. Germline-derived CDR1 and CDR2 are SGHNT and YYREEE (reference sequence). The CDR3 sequence is 15 residues long. The V gene end was trimmed by 2 bases and the J gene end by 5 bases; junction bases not matched to a gene: 8. CDR3 sequence reads: CASSFSGGRVDTQYF. CDR3 nucleotide sequence: TGTGCCAGCAGCTTTTCGGGAGGAAGAGTAGATACGCAGTATTTT.

This rearrangement joins TRBV12-5 to TRBJ2-2; a possible D gene is TRBD1 (5 bases). Between the trimmed V and J ends, which lost 1 base and 4 bases, there was a span of 10 bases. The CDR3 spans 15 residues. Germline loops: CDR1 LGHNT, CDR2 FRNRAP. The CDR3 loop is CASGLAQGLTGELFF. CDR3 coding DNA: TGTGCTAGTGGTTTGGCCCAGGGCCTCACCGGGGAGCTGTTTTTT. Full variable domain (remainder filled in from reference TRBV12-5 and TRBJ2-2): DARVTQTPRHKVTEMGQEVTMRCQPILGHNTVFWYRQTMMQGLELLAYFRNRAPLDDSGMPKDRFSAEMPDATLATLKIQPSEPRDSAVYFCASGLAQGLTGELFFGEGSRLTVL.

This sequence joins TRBV30 and TRBJ2-7; D may match TRBD1 or TRBD2 (5 bases each). CDR3 size: 14 residues. The V end lost 5 bases, the J end lost 4 bases, and 18 bases lay between the germline ends. Germline loops: CDR1 GTSNPN, CDR2 SVGIG (reference sequence). CDR3 bases: TGTGCCTGGGCTGGAGGTTTCAGGGAGTACGAGCAGTACTTC. It encodes CAWAGGFREYEQYF. The variable domain in full, completed from reference TRBV30 and TRBJ2-7, reads SQTIHQWPATLVQPVGSPLSLECTVEGTSNPNLYWYRQAAGRGLQLLFYSVGIGQISSEVPQNLSASRPQDRQFILSSKKLLLSDSGFYLCAWAGGFREYEQYFGPGTRLTVT.

V is TRBV28 and J is TRBJ2-3; 12 bases match TRBD1. This CDR3 is 15 amino acids long. From germline, CDR1 is MDHEN and CDR2 SYDVKM. V trimming: 5 bases; J trimming: 9 bases; junction bases outside the gene matches: 9. The CDR3 spells CASSPPGQGARTQYF. In DNA form, the CDR3 reads TGTGCCAGCAGTCCTCCGGGACAGGGGGCGCGGACGCAGTATTTT.

This rearrangement joins TRBV4-3 to TRBJ1-2; D gene ambiguous. The CDR3 is 16 residues long. Germline V gene lookup returns CDR1 LGHNA and CDR2 YSLEER. V was clipped by 0 bases and J by 4 bases, with 15 bases between them. CDR3 protein: CASSQDPGKRSYGYTF. The CDR3 DNA sequence: TGCGCCAGCAGCCAAGATCCCGGCAAGCGCTCCTATGGCTACACCTTC.

The chain uses TRBV6-4 and TRBJ2-6; the match to TRBD1 covers 7 bases. V was pared by 6 bases and J by 1 base, with 6 bases of the junction left unmatched. In germline, CDR1 is MRHNA, CDR2 SNTAGT. The CDR3 loop spans 16 amino acids. CDR3 DNA: TGTGCCAGCAGGGGTACAGGGGTATCTGGGGCCAACGTCCTGACTTTC. Translation: CASRGTGVSGANVLTF.